The 3 T cell receptor beta chains listed next were all sequenced from one sample in a study of response to subunit inactivated influenza vaccine. Each CDR3 protein gets one entry after TCRdb re-called the RT-PCR reads with MiXCR. The repertoire holds fewer than 650,000 distinct CDR3 sequences, with around 13% as singletons. The source material was PBMCs from blood, sampled 40 to 50 days after vaccination. The receptor set was obtained from a man aged 45-65 years who received an inactivated influenza vaccine.

A few counts support this clonotype. The J gene is TRBJ2-3, the V gene TRBV28; 10 bases match TRBD2. The CDR3 length is 16 residues. V lost 5 bases and J lost 1; bases outside the gene matches: 6. Germline loops: CDR1 MDHEN, CDR2 SYDVKM. Here the CDR3 reads CASSAGLADGTDTQYF. The CDR3 DNA is TGTGCCAGCAGTGCAGGACTAGCGGACGGCACAGATACGCAGTATTTT.

The V gene is TRBV28, the J gene TRBJ2-3; D gene ambiguous. The CDR3 is 11 residues long. Trimming left V 8 bases short and J 6 bases short, with 9 bases between. Germline CDR1 and CDR2: MDHEN and SYDVKM. The CDR3 DNA sequence: TGTGCCAGCCGAATGGGGGATACGCAGTATTTT. Translation: CASRMGDTQYF.

The CDR3: CASSHVTGTGNTIYF. CDR3 nucleotides: TGTGCCAGCAGCCACGTGACAGGGACTGGAAACACCATATATTTT. The J gene is TRBJ1-3, the V gene TRBV3-1, with 7 bases fitting TRBD1. V shed 3 bases, J shed 2 bases, and the junction held 4 bases outside the gene matches. The CDR3 is made up of 15 amino acids. The germline V gene encodes CDR1 LGHDT and CDR2 YNNKEL (reference sequence).